A selection of T cell receptor beta chains follows, all from one sample in a study of CD4 T cells in relation to SARS-CoV-2 and coronaviruses. Which antigens these TCRs recognize remains unknown. Method: immunoSEQ multiplex PCR; TCRdb's copy keeps in-frame clones and lacks some. The sample lists approximately 25,000 clones, around 67% occurring once. Sequencing was performed on CD4+ T cells from PBMCs, cultured in vitro. The source is a human donor in good health. The CDR3 runs from the conserved cysteine through the conserved F or W. The D gene is left open where the match is weak. Rows may omit the clone size; those that give it use once, few, many or a size class.

clone size	CDR3 length	V gene	D gene	J gene	CDR3 DNA	CDR3 protein
.	14	TRBV5-6	TRBD1	TRBJ2-7	TGTGCCAGCAGCGTGACAGGGGGCTCCTACGAGCAGTACTTC	CASSVTGGSYEQYF
medium-sized	16	TRBV5-6	TRBD2	TRBJ2-1	TGTGCCAGCACTAAGGGGTGGGAGGGGTCCTACAATGAGCAGTTCTTC	CASTKGWEGSYNEQFF
large	14	TRBV7-4	TRBD1	TRBJ2-7	TGTGCCAGCAGTCCGGGACAGGGTGCCTACGAGCAGTACTTC	CASSPGQGAYEQYF
once	14	TRBV28	.	TRBJ2-7	TGTGCCAGCAGTTTAGGACAGACCTCCTACGAGCAGTACTTC	CASSLGQTSYEQYF
.	16	TRBV18	TRBD1	TRBJ1-6	TGTGCCAGCTCACCAGAGGGGGCGCAGAGGAATTCACCCCTCCACTTT	CASSPEGAQRNSPLHF
.	14	TRBV11-3	.	TRBJ2-1	TGTGCCAGCAGCCCAGGGGACGGGCTCGGTGAGCAGTTCTTC	CASSPGDGLGEQFF
.	15	TRBV10-2	.	TRBJ2-3	TGCGCCAGCAGTGAGTGGGGGGCGAGCACAGATACGCAGTATTTT	CASSEWGASTDTQYF
.	16	TRBV24-1	.	TRBJ2-2	TGTGCCACCAGTGACAACCCTGGACCCAACACCGGGGAGCTGTTTTTT	CATSDNPGPNTGELFF
.	12	TRBV6-5	.	TRBJ2-7	TGTGCCAGCAGAGACCCAATCTACGAGCAGTACTTC	CASRDPIYEQYF
.	16	TRBV27	.	TRBJ2-6	TGTGCCAGCAGTCGTTGGACAGACCCTGGGGCCAACGTCCTGACTTTC	CASSRWTDPGANVLTF
.	16	TRBV7-8	.	TRBJ2-2	TGTGCCAGCAGCTTACCACAGGGTAGTTACACCGGGGAGCTGTTTTTT	CASSLPQGSYTGELFF
once	11	TRBV30	.	TRBJ2-1	TGTGCCTGGAGTGTACGCAATGAGCAGTTCTTC	CAWSVRNEQFF
.	12	TRBV28	.	TRBJ1-5	TGTGCCAGCAGGAGACCGGGGCAGCCCCAGCATTTT	CASRRPGQPQHF
few	11	TRBV24-1	.	TRBJ2-7	TGTGCCACCAGCGACGGGGCCGAGCAGTACTTC	CATSDGAEQYF
.	16	TRBV9	TRBD1	TRBJ2-7	TGTGCCAGCAGCGTAGACCCGGGACAGAAGTTCTACGAGCAGTACTTC	CASSVDPGQKFYEQYF
.	17	TRBV7-7	.	TRBJ2-2	TGTGCCAGCAGCCCCAACCCGAGTTCCTCCAACACCGGGGAGCTGTTTTTT	CASSPNPSSSNTGELFF
few	11	TRBV7-9	.	TRBJ1-1	TGTGCCAGCACACTTAGCGCTGAAGCTTTCTTT	CASTLSAEAFF
.	13	TRBV12-3/TRBV12-4	.	TRBJ2-1	TGTGCCAGCAGTTTGCGTAGGGCGTATGAGCAGTTCTTC	CASSLRRAYEQFF
.	15	TRBV6-5	TRBD1	TRBJ1-5	TGTGCCAGCAGCCAACAGGGGGATAGCAATCAGCCCCAGCATTTT	CASSQQGDSNQPQHF
.	12	TRBV2	.	TRBJ2-5	TGTGCCAGCAACAGGGACCAAGAGACCCAGTACTTC	CASNRDQETQYF
.	11	TRBV20-1	.	TRBJ2-1	TGCAGTGCCGGCGCCGTCGATGAGCAGTTCTTC	CSAGAVDEQFF
.	15	TRBV3-1/TRBV3-2	.	TRBJ1-1	TGTGCCAGCAGCCAGGGGGCAGTTCAGAACACTGAAGCTTTCTTT	CASSQGAVQNTEAFF
.	17	TRBV18	.	TRBJ1-3	TGTGCCAGCTCACGTGATCAGGGCCCAGGCTCTGGAAACACCATATATTTT	CASSRDQGPGSGNTIYF
.	12	TRBV23-1	.	TRBJ2-5	TGCGCCAGCAGTCCGGCGACGGAGACCCAGTACTTC	CASSPATETQYF
.	15	TRBV5-1	.	TRBJ2-1	TGCGCCAGCAGCTTGGTCGTAGATCCATACAATGAGCAGTTCTTC	CASSLVVDPYNEQFF
.	17	TRBV2	TRBD2	TRBJ2-2	TGTGCCAGCAGGAAGGGGACTAGCGCCCCGAACACCGGGGAGCTGTTTTTT	CASRKGTSAPNTGELFF
.	15	TRBV20-1	.	TRBJ2-2	TGCAGTGCTAGTTCTTTCACCGGTTACCCCGGGGAGCTGTTTTTT	CSASSFTGYPGELFF
.	17	TRBV25-1	TRBD1	TRBJ2-4	TGTGCCAGCAGTGCGACTAGACAGGGGGCGCGGGAAAACATTCAGTACTTC	CASSATRQGARENIQYF
.	12	TRBV29-1	.	TRBJ2-7	TGCAGCGTTGAATCCAGAACCTACGAGCAGTACTTC	CSVESRTYEQYF
.	16	TRBV21-1	.	TRBJ2-2	TGTGCCAGCAGCCTGCGGACTAGCGGGAGTACCGGGGAGCTGTTTTTT	CASSLRTSGSTGELFF
few	17	TRBV3-1/TRBV3-2	TRBD1	TRBJ2-2	TGTGCCAGCAGCTCAAGCCCCGGGACAGTTAACACCGGGGAGCTGTTTTTT	CASSSSPGTVNTGELFF
.	17	TRBV24-1	TRBD2	TRBJ2-1	TGTGCCACCAGTGATCGGCCCAGCGGGGGCTCCTACAATGAGCAGTTCTTC	CATSDRPSGGSYNEQFF
.	13	TRBV7-3	TRBD1	TRBJ1-2	TGTGCCAGCAGCTTGGGACAGGGCTATGGCTACACCTTC	CASSLGQGYGYTF
once	15	TRBV2	TRBD1	TRBJ2-1	TGTGCCAGCAGTGAAGAGGGGGCCAACTACAATGAGCAGTTCTTC	CASSEEGANYNEQFF
.	16	TRBV4-2	TRBD1	TRBJ2-7	TGTGCCAGCAGCCAAGTCGCGGGACAGGGGCACTACGAGCAGTACTTC	CASSQVAGQGHYEQYF
.	17	TRBV5-5	.	TRBJ2-6	TGTGCCAGCAGCTCATTGCCTGGGGGCGCTGGGGCCAACGTCCTGACTTTC	CASSSLPGGAGANVLTF
.	11	TRBV2	.	TRBJ2-7	TGTGCCAGCAGGGCGGAGTACGAGCAGTACTTC	CASRAEYEQYF
.	14	TRBV19	TRBD1	TRBJ2-1	TGTGCCAGTAGTCTGGGACAGACCTACAATGAGCAGTTCTTC	CASSLGQTYNEQFF
.	19	TRBV9	.	TRBJ2-3	TGTGCCAGCAGCGTAGTGGGGTGGGGGGGCAGATTTCGCACAGATACGCAGTATTTT	CASSVVGWGGRFRTDTQYF
few	15	TRBV5-4	.	TRBJ2-7	TGTGCCAGCAGCTCAGAGGGTGGACAGTGGAACGAGCAGTACTTC	CASSSEGGQWNEQYF
large	15	TRBV9	.	TRBJ1-3	TGTGCCAGCAGCGTAGAAGGGGGTAGGGGAAACACCATATATTTT	CASSVEGGRGNTIYF
.	14	TRBV7-3	.	TRBJ1-3	TGTGCCAGCAGTGACACCCTCTATGGAAACACCATATATTTT	CASSDTLYGNTIYF